This T cell receptor (beta chain) was obtained from a study of blood T cells in healthy people across ages. This clonotype was seen repeatedly, ten times or more. The V gene lost 1 base and the J gene lost 0 bases, with 9 bases spanning the gap. Germline V CDR1 and CDR2: DFQATT, SNEGSKA (reference sequence). The CDR3 covers 14 residues. It was with a sample-barcoded 5' primer and a J-beta primer mix that a second PCR of about 7 to 12 cycles was run. One entry per CDR3 protein, called by TCRdb with MiXCR from the 5' RACE reads. The sample records 800,000 or so distinct CDR3 sequences, about 46% being singletons.

The sequence was collected from an elderly man in good health. The chain links TRBV20-1 to TRBJ1-1; D not certain. Sequencing used blood. The CDR3: CSARATSMNTEAFF. In nucleotides, the CDR3 is TGCAGTGCTAGAGCTACAAGTATGAACACTGAAGCTTTCTTT.